This T cell receptor (beta chain) was retrieved from a study of early T cells in non-severe SARS-CoV-2 infection. Overall study context: From unsorted whole blood, bulk RNA was sequenced, and the chains remained unpaired. Study-wide results and limits: The VDJdb matching leaned toward anti-spike CD8 responses and overlooked private and CD4 specificities.

On this clonotype: Its antigen is undetermined.

Germline lookup yields CDR1 LGHNA and CDR2 YSLEER. The CDR3 runs 16 residues. Trimming took 1 base from V and 6 from J; bases not matched to a gene: 9. Molecules of cDNA were individually given unique molecular identifiers that were attached to them. TCRdb re-analysed the 5' RACE reads in MiXCR, keeping a single row per CDR3 protein. The data contain about 55,000 distinct CDR3 sequences, about 13% of them singletons. Here the sequenced sample was whole blood, taken at baseline. This sequence originates from an adult who was a healthcare worker with PCR-confirmed SARS-CoV-2 infection or an uninfected control (not recorded which). The V and J genes are TRBV4-3 and TRBJ2-1; the match to TRBD1 covers 7 bases. This CDR3 reads CASSQVPAGGSNEQFF. CDR3 bases: TGCGCCAGCAGCCAAGTCCCTGCAGGGGGAAGCAATGAGCAGTTCTTC.